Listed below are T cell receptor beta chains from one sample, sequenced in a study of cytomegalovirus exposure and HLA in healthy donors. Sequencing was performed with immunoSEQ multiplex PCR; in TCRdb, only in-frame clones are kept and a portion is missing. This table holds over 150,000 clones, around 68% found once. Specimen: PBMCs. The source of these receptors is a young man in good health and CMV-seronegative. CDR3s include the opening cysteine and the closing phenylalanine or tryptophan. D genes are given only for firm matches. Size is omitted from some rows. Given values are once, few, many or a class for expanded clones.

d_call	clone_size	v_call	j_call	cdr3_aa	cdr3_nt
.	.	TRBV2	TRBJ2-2	CASSESTPNTGELFF	TGTGCCAGCAGTGAATCGACACCGAACACCGGGGAGCTGTTTTTT
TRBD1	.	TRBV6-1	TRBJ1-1	CASSSDRGDTEAFF	TGTGCCAGCAGTTCGGACAGGGGGGACACTGAAGCTTTCTTT
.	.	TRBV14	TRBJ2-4	CASSQAGGLIQYF	TGTGCCAGCAGCCAGGCTGGGGGCCTCATTCAGTACTTC
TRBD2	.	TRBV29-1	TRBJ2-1	CSVVAGGLYNEQFF	TGCAGCGTTGTTGCGGGGGGCCTCTACAATGAGCAGTTCTTC
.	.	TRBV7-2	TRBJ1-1	CASSLVAGFGATEAFF	TGTGCCAGCAGCTTAGTGGCAGGGTTCGGTGCCACTGAAGCTTTCTTT
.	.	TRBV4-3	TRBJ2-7	CASSPGQLYEQYF	TGCGCCAGCAGCCCCGGACAGCTCTACGAGCAGTACTTC
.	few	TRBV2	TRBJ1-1	CASGRRGSGNTEAFF	TGTGCCAGCGGCCGGAGAGGGAGTGGTAACACTGAAGCTTTCTTT
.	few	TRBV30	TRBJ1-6	CAWSGARNNSPLHF	TGTGCCTGGAGTGGGGCCAGAAATAATTCACCCCTCCACTTT
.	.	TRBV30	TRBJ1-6	CAWNGITGDSPLHF	TGTGCCTGGAACGGGATTACGGGTGATTCACCCCTCCACTTT
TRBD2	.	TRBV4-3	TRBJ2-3	CASSQDGLAGLTDTQYF	TGCGCCAGCAGCCAAGATGGGCTAGCGGGGCTCACAGATACGCAGTATTTT
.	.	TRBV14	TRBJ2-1	CASSQDFSSSYNEQFF	TGTGCCAGCAGCCAAGATTTCTCGAGCTCCTACAATGAGCAGTTCTTC
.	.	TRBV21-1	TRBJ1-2	CASSNRQVPHYGYTF	TGTGCCAGCAGCAATCGACAGGTGCCCCACTATGGCTACACCTTC
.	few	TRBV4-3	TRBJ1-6	CASSQKQAISYNSPLHF	TGCGCCAGCAGCCAAAAACAGGCGATCTCCTATAATTCACCCCTCCACTTT
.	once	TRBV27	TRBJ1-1	CASSSIVSTEAFF	TGTGCCAGCAGTTCGATAGTAAGCACTGAAGCTTTCTTT
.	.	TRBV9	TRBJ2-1	CASSPAGGGLNEQFF	TGTGCCAGCAGCCCAGCTGGGGGGGGCCTAAATGAGCAGTTCTTC
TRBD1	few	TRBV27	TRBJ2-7	CASSPPGGRAYEQYF	TGTGCCAGCAGTCCGCCAGGGGGCCGGGCCTACGAGCAGTACTTC
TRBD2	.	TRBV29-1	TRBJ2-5	CSALPGLAGQETQYF	TGCAGCGCTTTACCGGGACTAGCGGGGCAAGAGACCCAGTACTTC
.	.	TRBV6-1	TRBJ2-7	CASSEAAHPTYEQYF	TGTGCCAGCAGTGAAGCAGCGCACCCCACCTACGAGCAGTACTTC
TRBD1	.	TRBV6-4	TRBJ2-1	CASSDSGTGDEQFF	TGTGCCAGCAGTGACTCGGGGACAGGGGATGAGCAGTTCTTC
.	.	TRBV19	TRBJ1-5	CASSITRGDNQPQNF	TGTGCCAGTAGTATCACCAGGGGCGATAATCAGCCCCAGAATTTT
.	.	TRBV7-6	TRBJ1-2	CASSLGQGHGYTF	TGTGCCAGCAGCTTAGGCCAGGGCCACGGCTACACCTTC
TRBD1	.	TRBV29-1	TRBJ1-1	CSAKVGTENTEAFF	TGCAGCGCCAAAGTCGGGACAGAGAACACTGAAGCTTTCTTT
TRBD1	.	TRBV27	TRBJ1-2	CASSLSSTGGHYGYTF	TGTGCCAGCAGTTTATCATCGACAGGGGGACACTATGGCTACACCTTC
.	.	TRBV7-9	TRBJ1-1	CASSLVGGGTEAFF	TGTGCCAGCAGCTTAGTCGGTGGGGGGACTGAAGCTTTCTTT
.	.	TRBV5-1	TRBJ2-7	CASSSNGEISSYEQYF	TGCGCCAGCAGCTCGAACGGGGAGATAAGCTCCTACGAGCAGTACTTC
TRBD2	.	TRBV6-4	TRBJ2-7	CASSELAGASYEQYF	TGTGCCAGCAGTGAACTAGCGGGGGCCTCCTACGAGCAGTACTTC
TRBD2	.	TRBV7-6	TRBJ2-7	CASSQSGGPIYEQYF	TGTGCCAGCAGCCAAAGCGGGGGGCCTATATACGAGCAGTACTTC
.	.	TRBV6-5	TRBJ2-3	CASRMRGSTDTQYF	TGTGCCAGCAGAATGCGGGGAAGCACAGATACGCAGTATTTT
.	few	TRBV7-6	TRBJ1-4	CASSPPNGGPGNEKLFF	TGTGCCAGCAGCCCCCCGAACGGAGGGCCCGGTAATGAAAAACTGTTTTTT
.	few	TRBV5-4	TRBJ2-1	CASSQAGLGGEQFF	TGCGCCAGCAGCCAGGCCGGATTGGGTGGTGAGCAGTTCTTC
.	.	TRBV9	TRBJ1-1	CASTGNTEAFF	TGTGCCAGCACAGGGAACACTGAAGCTTTCTTT
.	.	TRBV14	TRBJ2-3	CASSQDNRGQYF	TGTGCCAGCAGCCAAGATAACCGAGGGCAGTATTTT
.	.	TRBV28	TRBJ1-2	CASSLAGNNYGYTF	TGTGCCAGCAGTTTGGCGGGGAACAACTATGGCTACACCTTC
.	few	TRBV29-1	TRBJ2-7	CSVVGRGTSYEQYF	TGCAGCGTTGTTGGGAGGGGGACATCCTACGAGCAGTACTTC
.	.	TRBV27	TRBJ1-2	CASSLREAPGVFDYGYPF	TGTGCCAGCAGTTTAAGAGAGGCCCCAGGGGTTTTTGACTATGGCTACCCCTTC
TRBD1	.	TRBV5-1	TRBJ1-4	CASSATGLGEKLFF	TGCGCCAGCAGCGCGACAGGGCTTGGTGAAAAACTGTTTTTT
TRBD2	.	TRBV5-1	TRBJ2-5	CASSLAENSGGQETQYF	TGCGCCAGCAGCTTGGCCGAGAATAGCGGGGGCCAAGAGACCCAGTACTTC
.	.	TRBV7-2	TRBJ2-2	CASNILTGVTGELFF	TGTGCCAGCAACATACTTACGGGGGTCACCGGGGAGCTGTTTTTT
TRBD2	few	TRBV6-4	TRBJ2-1	CATGTSGGAYNEQFF	TGTGCCACAGGGACTAGCGGGGGGGCCTACAATGAGCAGTTCTTC
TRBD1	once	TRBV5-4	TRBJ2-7	CASSLPQGHEQYF	TGTGCCAGCAGCCTTCCACAGGGGCACGAGCAGTACTTC
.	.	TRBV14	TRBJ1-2	CASSLPSANYGYTF	TGTGCCAGCAGCCTGCCCTCGGCTAACTATGGCTACACCTTC
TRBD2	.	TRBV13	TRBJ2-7	CASSLGPLRGERYEQYF	TGTGCCAGCAGCTTAGGCCCCTTGCGGGGGGAAAGGTACGAGCAGTACTTC
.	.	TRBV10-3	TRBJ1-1	CAISVGEGAEAFF	TGTGCCATCAGTGTAGGGGAAGGGGCTGAAGCTTTCTTT
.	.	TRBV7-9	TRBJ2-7	CASSFPRSSYEQYF	TGTGCCAGCAGCTTTCCGAGGAGCTCCTACGAGCAGTACTTC